This T cell receptor (beta chain) came from a study of T cells in Graves' hyperthyroidism and ophthalmopathy. Study summary: Peripheral blood was obtained at initial diagnosis, preceding any treatment. Study-level results: Ophthalmopathy got predicted by the model a median roughly 6.1 months before its onset.

There were TCR beta CDR3 regions amplified from RNA transcripts. HTBI primers were used for first-round RT-PCR of the TCR CDR3. TCRdb re-analysed the multiplex PCR reads in MiXCR, keeping a single row per CDR3 protein. The data contain about 340,000 distinct CDR3 sequences, approximately 22% of them singletons. This clonotype was seen at least ten times. As yet, its antigen is unknown. Calling Graves' hyperthyroidism stable meant ophthalmopathy did not progress within 18 months. The CDR3 consists of 15 residues. From germline, CDR1 is SGHRS and CDR2 YFSETQ. Trimming took 3 bases from V and 6 from J; bases not matched to a gene: 10.

This TCR came from a woman between 50 and 59 years old with Graves' hyperthyroidism. This sequence joins TRBV5-1 and TRBJ2-7; 9 nucleotides align to TRBD1. Sequencing input: blood. The CDR3 here is CASSSIQGAAGEQYF. The CDR3 DNA is TGCGCCAGCAGCTCGATACAGGGGGCAGCGGGCGAGCAGTACTTC.